A selection of T cell receptor beta chains follows, all from one sample in a study of vaccination effects on CD4 cells after COVID-19. TCRdb's table, derived via immunoSEQ multiplex PCR, lists solely in-frame clones and lacks some. The top ten clones hold approximately 6% of a sample with 50,000 or so clones, 79% of them seen once. Antigens of these TCRs are unknown. The sample in question was CD4+ T cells from PBMCs cultured with HCoV-OC43 spike peptides, obtained before COVID-19 vaccination. The receptors here all came from a human donor who received a COVID-19 vaccine. CDR3s include the opening cysteine and the closing phenylalanine or tryptophan. D genes are given only for firm matches. The size field is filled for only some rows; it gives once, few, many or a size class.

j_gene	abundance	d_gene	v_gene	CDR3nt	CDR3aa
TRBJ2-5	.	.	TRBV24-1	TGTGCCACCAGTGATTCGGGCAGGGTGGAGACCCAGTACTTC	CATSDSGRVETQYF
TRBJ2-6	.	TRBD1	TRBV4-1	TGCGCCAGCAGCCACCCCAGGGGGTCTGGGGCCAACGTCCTGACTTTC	CASSHPRGSGANVLTF
TRBJ2-5	.	.	TRBV5-1	TGCGCCAGCAGCTTGGGGGGGGACAGTAACTGGGAGACCCAGTACTTC	CASSLGGDSNWETQYF
TRBJ2-1	.	.	TRBV6-5	TGTGCCAGCAGTTCTCTGAGCTACAATGAGCAGTTCTTC	CASSSLSYNEQFF
TRBJ1-1	.	TRBD1	TRBV18	TGTGCCAGCTCCCCGACAGGGCGGGCTGAAGCTTTCTTT	CASSPTGRAEAFF
TRBJ1-1	.	.	TRBV12-3/TRBV12-4	TGTGCCTCTTCTGACATAGGACACACTGAAGCTTTCTTT	CASSDIGHTEAFF
TRBJ2-5	.	.	TRBV24-1	TGTGCCACCAGTGATTCCGGGACCGGCCGAGAGACCCAGTACTTC	CATSDSGTGRETQYF
TRBJ2-1	.	.	TRBV6-2/TRBV6-3	TGTGCCAGCAGTTACTCTATGGAGGGGGCGGATTTGATTGGCAATGAGCAGTTCTTC	CASSYSMEGADLIGNEQFF
TRBJ2-4	.	.	TRBV20-1	TGCAGTGCCCCGGACAAGAACATTCAGTACTTC	CSAPDKNIQYF
TRBJ1-4	once	.	TRBV19	TGTGCCAGTAACCCGGACAGCACAACTAATGAAAAACTGTTTTTT	CASNPDSTTNEKLFF
TRBJ1-4	.	TRBD1	TRBV10-3	TGTGCCATCAGTGAGGGGGACAGCGGGAGTGAAAAACTGTTTTTT	CAISEGDSGSEKLFF
TRBJ1-4	.	.	TRBV18	TGTGCCAGCTCAGAAGGGCCTAATGAAAAACTGTTTTTT	CASSEGPNEKLFF
TRBJ1-3	.	.	TRBV23-1	TGCGCCAGCAGTCAATCAGGGACTTCAGACGGAAACACCATATATTTT	CASSQSGTSDGNTIYF
TRBJ2-1	few	TRBD1	TRBV7-9	TGTGCCAGCAGCCCGACAGGGTACAATGAGCAGTTCTTC	CASSPTGYNEQFF
TRBJ1-6	few	.	TRBV19	TGTGCCAGTAGGGAGAGTGACTCCTATAATTCACCCCTCCACTTT	CASRESDSYNSPLHF
TRBJ2-3	.	.	TRBV4-1	TGCGCCAGCAGCCAAAGACAGGCACAACCCACAGATACGCAGTATTTT	CASSQRQAQPTDTQYF
TRBJ1-2	.	.	TRBV29-1	TGCAGCGTCCCAGTTCGGGGGAAGGGCTATGGCTACACCTTC	CSVPVRGKGYGYTF
TRBJ2-2	few	.	TRBV7-7	TGTGCCAGCAGCTTAACGGGACAAAACACCGGGGAGCTGTTTTTT	CASSLTGQNTGELFF
TRBJ1-1	.	.	TRBV19	TGTGCCAGTAGTATAGGCTCCGTAGGTGTCACTGAAGCTTTCTTT	CASSIGSVGVTEAFF
TRBJ2-5	.	TRBD1	TRBV18	TGTGCCAGCTCACCGGACAGGGTGAGGGAGACCCAGTACTTC	CASSPDRVRETQYF
TRBJ1-6	.	TRBD1	TRBV6-5	TGTGCCAGCAGTCTAGCCACAGGGGCGATCCACTTT	CASSLATGAIHF
TRBJ1-4	.	.	TRBV28	TGTGCCAGCAGTTTGATACGGAGGGGTTCGGAAAAACTGTTTTTT	CASSLIRRGSEKLFF
TRBJ2-3	.	TRBD2	TRBV24-1	TGTGCCACCAATTCCGGGAAAGGACTAGCGGGGAGGGGAGATACGCAGTATTTT	CATNSGKGLAGRGDTQYF
TRBJ1-2	.	.	TRBV5-1	TGCGCCAGCAGCTTGGTATCAGGGGCCGGCTACACCTTC	CASSLVSGAGYTF
TRBJ2-3	.	.	TRBV5-1	TGCGCCAGCAGCTTGGATTCGGGGATAGATACGCAGTATTTT	CASSLDSGIDTQYF
TRBJ2-1	.	TRBD2	TRBV18	TGTGCCAGCTCCCCCCTTCTACTAGCGGGGGTTTCCTACAATGAGCAGTTCTTC	CASSPLLLAGVSYNEQFF
TRBJ1-2	.	.	TRBV19	TGTGCCAGTAGTATTGGAGAGGGCTATGGCTACACCTTC	CASSIGEGYGYTF
TRBJ1-5	.	.	TRBV6-2/TRBV6-3	TGTGCCAGCAGCCCCGGACAGATTTTTAATCAGCCCCAGCATTTT	CASSPGQIFNQPQHF
TRBJ1-6	.	TRBD1	TRBV6-4	TGTGCCAGCAGTGAGACAGGGTTTAGCTCCCTCCACTTT	CASSETGFSSLHF
TRBJ1-6	.	.	TRBV7-9	TGTGCCAGCAGCTTAAACCCTCAACTACGGTCACCCCTCCACTTT	CASSLNPQLRSPLHF
TRBJ1-1	.	.	TRBV5-1	TGCGCCAGCAGCTTGGAATTAGGGCAGCTGAACACTGAAGCTTTCTTT	CASSLELGQLNTEAFF
TRBJ1-2	.	TRBD1	TRBV28	TGTGCCAGCAGTTTGGGACAGGGCAACTATGGCTACACCTTC	CASSLGQGNYGYTF
TRBJ1-6	few	.	TRBV19	TGTGCCAGTAGTATGCCGGGGGTCGGGAGTTCACCCCTCCACTTT	CASSMPGVGSSPLHF